This T cell receptor (beta chain) stems from a study of identical twins. TCRdb reanalysed the 5' RACE reads using MiXCR and keeps one entry per CDR3 protein. The sample gives 500,000 or so distinct CDR3 sequences, 12% to 15% of which show up once; about 0.52% is in the top ten. The CDR3 spans 14 residues. V lost 0 bases, J lost 8 bases, and 10 bases lay in between. Germline V lookup: CDR1 SEHNR, CDR2 FQNEAQ (reference sequence). These data were also reused for a study on yellow fever vaccine responses in identical twins.

Sequenced sample: CD4+ T cells sorted from blood. The chain couples TRBV7-9 to TRBJ1-4, with D unresolved. The source of this sequence is a woman aged 18-35 years in good health. CDR3 nucleotides: TGTGCCAGCAGCTTAGCTTTACAAAACGAAAAACTGTTTTTT. Its protein product is CASSLALQNEKLFF.